The next 3 T cell receptor beta chains were all read from a single sample in a study of T cell repertoires in cytomegalovirus infection. One entry per CDR3 protein results from TCRdb running MiXCR on the reads. The sample consists of roughly 300,000 distinct CDR3 sequences, about 23% of them appearing once. Specimen: PBMCs. The source is a human donor in good health (CMV status not recorded). Some clones in this sample may be carry-over from other donors' samples.

The V call is TRBV7-8, the J call TRBJ2-1; 9 bases line up with TRBD2. Germline loops: CDR1 SGHVS, CDR2 FQNEAQ. This CDR3 has 17 residues. Trimming removed 4 bases from V and 7 bases from J; junction bases left unmatched: 14. The CDR3: CASSSTRYSGRGNEQFF. CDR3 bases: TGTGCCAGCAGCTCCACGCGTTATAGCGGGAGAGGGAATGAGCAGTTCTTC.

The DNA of the CDR3 is TGTGCCATCACCGGGACTAGCGGGGGGACCTACGAGCAGTACTTC. Residues: CAITGTSGGTYEQYF. J is TRBJ2-7 and V is TRBV10-3; TRBD2 matches 15 bases. The junction had 3 bases not matched to a gene; V was cut back by 7 bases and J by 2 bases. In germline, CDR1 is ENHRY, CDR2 SYGVKD. The CDR3 is made up of 15 amino acids.

This clonotype occurred many times. V usage is TRBV28 and J usage is TRBJ1-5; possible D gene TRBD1, 5 bases. This CDR3 has 12 amino acids. V dropped 10 bases and J dropped 7 bases, with 14 bases sitting between them. CDR1 is MDHEN and CDR2 is SYDVKM in the germline V gene. CDR3 sequence reads: CATSGGVQPQHF. DNA for the CDR3: TGTGCCACCTCCGGGGGGGTCCAGCCCCAGCATTTT.